These 7 T cell receptor beta chains share one sample of origin, sequenced in a study of chemoradiotherapy in HPV16-positive cancers. Repertoires were generated with immunoSEQ multiplex PCR, while TCRdb's copy carries only in-frame clones and drops some. The table has thousands of clones, 85% to 90% seen once. Sampling took place from a patient who underwent chemoradiotherapy. These receptors were obtained from a human donor with HPV-associated anogenital cancer.

The genes are TRBV5-1 and TRBJ2-5, with 12 bases lining up with TRBD2. V shed 4 bases, J shed 5 bases, and the junction held 6 bases outside the gene matches. CDR1 and CDR2 (germline): SGHRS, YFSETQ. The CDR3 is 15 residues long. The CDR3 reads CASSRTSGIVETQYF. Written as DNA, the CDR3 is TGCGCCAGCAGCCGGACTAGCGGGATTGTGGAGACCCAGTACTTC.

The gene calls are TRBV9 and TRBJ2-2; TRBD1 matches 10 bases. Germline V CDR1 and CDR2: SGDLS, YYNGEE. The CDR3 spans 16 residues. The J segment lost 4 bases and the V segment lost 3 bases, leaving 6 bases of the junction unmatched. CDR3 DNA: TGTGCCAGCAGCGCAACGGGACAGGGGAGCACCGGGGAGCTGTTTTTT. This gives the protein CASSATGQGSTGELFF.

The rearrangement links TRBV7-2 to TRBJ2-1; the D gene is possibly TRBD2 (6 bases). V gave up 5 bases and J gave up 5 bases, with 16 bases separating them. In germline, CDR1 is SGHTA, CDR2 FQGNSA. The CDR3 contains 15 residues. This CDR3 is CASSATGTPHNEQFF. For the CDR3, the DNA is TGTGCCAGCAGCGCAACCGGGACTCCACACAATGAGCAGTTCTTC. Together with reference TRBV7-2 and TRBJ2-1, the CDR3 gives the full variable domain: GAGVSQSPSNKVTEKGKDVELRCDPISGHTALYWYRQSLGQGLEFLIYFQGNSAPDKSGLPSDRFSAERTGGSVSTLTIQRTQQEDSAVYLCASSATGTPHNEQFFGPGTRLTVL.

The V gene is TRBV30, the J gene TRBJ2-5; D call uncertain. CDR3 length: 11 amino acids. Trimming cost V 0 bases and J 2 bases, with 1 base left between them. Germline-derived CDR1 and CDR2 are GTSNPN and SVGIG (reference sequence). The CDR3 region is CAWSVQETQYF. The CDR3 nucleotides read TGTGCCTGGAGTGTACAAGAGACCCAGTACTTC.

V is TRBV18 and J is TRBJ1-4; D remains unclear. This CDR3 spans 16 amino acids. The germline V gene has CDR1 KGHSH and CDR2 LQKENI. V lost 0 bases and J lost 0, with 8 bases in between. CDR3 sequence: CASSPPYRATNEKLFF. CDR3 DNA sequence: TGTGCCAGCTCACCACCATACCGAGCAACTAATGAAAAACTGTTTTTT.

As to this clone: Sequence at one end of the junction differs from germline and may be a read error. CDR3 amino acids: CASSREGGRGSKVF. Here the CDR3 DNA reads TGTGCCAGCAGCCGCGAGGGGGGTAGGGGCTCCAAGGTCTTC. V gene TRBV14 combines with J gene TRBJ2-1; D possibly uses TRBD1 or TRBD2 (6 bases each). The CDR3 covers 14 residues. Germline CDR1 and CDR2: SGHDN and FVKESK.

The rearrangement uses TRBV7-8 and TRBJ2-2, with D perhaps TRBD1 (8 bases). The V gene lost 10 bases and the J gene lost 4 bases, with 19 bases spanning the gap. CDR1 and CDR2 (germline): SGHVS, FQNEAQ. The CDR3 has 15 amino acids. The CDR3 coding sequence is TGTGCCACCTCTGACAGGGGAGGGGGCACCGGGGAGCTGTTTTTT. This codes for CATSDRGGGTGELFF.